Listed below are T cell receptor beta chains from one sample, sequenced in a study of PD-1 blockade in mismatch repair-deficient tumors. The repertoire was sequenced with immunoSEQ multiplex PCR; TCRdb's copy has only in-frame clones and lacks some. This table holds thousands of clones, around 83% found once. Sample: PBMCs, taken about 46 weeks after starting pembrolizumab. The receptors originated from an adult with mismatch repair-deficient cancer. The CDR3 runs from the conserved cysteine through the conserved F or W. Fields, in order: V gene, J gene, D gene, clone size, CDR3 DNA, CDR3 protein. The D gene is left open where the match is weak. Clone sizes are given selectively: once, few, many, or a class where the clone is expanded.

TRBV18,TRBJ2-5,.,.,TGTGCCAGCACTGCAGGGCGACAAGAGACCCAGTACTTC,CASTAGRQETQYF
TRBV7-2,TRBJ1-2,.,.,TGTGCCAGCAGCCCCTCCCGGGGAAACTATGGCTACACCTTC,CASSPSRGNYGYTF
TRBV9,TRBJ1-2,TRBD1,.,TGTGCCAGCAGGGGGACAGATGACTATGGCTACACCTTC,CASRGTDDYGYTF
TRBV7-7,TRBJ2-1,TRBD2,.,TGTGCTAGCAGCTTAGGGGCTAGCGGGGGAGGGAGTGAGCAGTTCTTC,CASSLGASGGGSEQFF
TRBV19,TRBJ2-1,TRBD2,.,TGTGCTAGTGATTGGGGAGGGCCTTACAATGAGCAGTTCTTC,CASDWGGPYNEQFF
TRBV5-5,TRBJ1-6,.,.,TGTGCCAGCAGCTTGGCGGTACAGCTCTATAATTCACCCCTCCACTTT,CASSLAVQLYNSPLHF
TRBV14,TRBJ2-2,TRBD2,.,TGTGCCAGCAGCCAACCCGGGACTAGCGGGAGTCTGGGCACCGGGGAGCTGTTTTTT,CASSQPGTSGSLGTGELFF
TRBV4-1,TRBJ2-1,TRBD2,.,TGCGCCAGCAGCCACAGACTAGCGGGAGGATTGGGTGCGGGACCATCCAATGAGCAGTTCTTC,CASSHRLAGGLGAGPSNEQFF
TRBV5-1,TRBJ2-1,TRBD1,.,TGCGCCAGCAGCTCGGGGACAGTGGCATACAATGAGCAGTTCTTC,CASSSGTVAYNEQFF
TRBV5-1,TRBJ2-3,TRBD2,.,TGCGCCAGCAGCTTAGGAGACAGGGGACTAGCGAGCGCAGATACGCAGTATTTT,CASSLGDRGLASADTQYF
TRBV19,TRBJ2-7,.,.,TGTGCCAGTAGTATAATGGGGCAGGGGAACTACGAGCAGTACTTC,CASSIMGQGNYEQYF
TRBV9,TRBJ2-1,TRBD2,.,TGTGCCAGCAGCGAGGCTAGCGGGGCGTACAATGAGCAGTTCTTC,CASSEASGAYNEQFF
TRBV5-4,TRBJ2-1,.,.,TGTGCCAGCAGCTTGGCCGGAGACCTCAGGGCTTCAGGGGAGCAGTTCTTC,CASSLAGDLRASGEQFF
TRBV19,TRBJ1-2,.,.,TGTGCCAGTAGTATAACTCGGGGGGATGGCTACACCTTC,CASSITRGDGYTF
TRBV5-1,TRBJ2-7,.,few,TGCGCCAGCAGGTTCAGAGATAGTAGCAACGAGCAGTACTTC,CASRFRDSSNEQYF
TRBV2,TRBJ2-2,TRBD1,.,TGTGCCAGCGCCCCGCGACAGGGCTTGGGGACCGGGGAGCTGTTTTTT,CASAPRQGLGTGELFF
TRBV19,TRBJ2-3,TRBD1,.,TGTGCCAGTACCGCAGGGTGGCCTACAGGGGTGGCAGATACGCAGTATTTT,CASTAGWPTGVADTQYF
TRBV5-5,TRBJ2-5,.,.,TGTGCCAGCAGCTTGGGCCCGGGAGAAGGGGAGACCCAGTACTTC,CASSLGPGEGETQYF
TRBV10-3,TRBJ2-7,TRBD1,.,TGTGCCATCAGTGAGGCACCCGTTGACAGGGGGAAATTCGAGCAGTACTTC,CAISEAPVDRGKFEQYF
TRBV7-9,TRBJ2-1,TRBD2,.,TGTGCCAGCAGCTTCAGTCTAGCGGGAGACAATGAGCAGTTCTTC,CASSFSLAGDNEQFF
TRBV28,TRBJ2-4,TRBD2,.,TGTGCCAGCAGGCGGACTAGCGGGGCCCTGGGCATTCAGTACTTC,CASRRTSGALGIQYF
TRBV29-1,TRBJ2-7,.,.,TGCAGCGTTGAAAAGGTGGGAGAATACGAGCAGTACTTC,CSVEKVGEYEQYF
TRBV23-1,TRBJ1-2,TRBD1,.,TGCGCCAGCAGTCATCTTTGGACAGGGTTAGGGTATGGCTACACCTTC,CASSHLWTGLGYGYTF
TRBV7-2,TRBJ1-1,.,once,TGTGCCAGCAGCTTAGGGGGCAGGGGCTCTGAAGCTTTCTTT,CASSLGGRGSEAFF
TRBV18,TRBJ1-4,.,.,TGTGCCAGCTCACCAGAGGGTCGAGAAAAACTGTTTTTT,CASSPEGREKLFF
TRBV6-1,TRBJ1-1,TRBD1,.,TGTGCCAGCAGTAACCGACAGGGATTTAACACTGAAGCTTTCTTT,CASSNRQGFNTEAFF
TRBV7-8,TRBJ2-3,TRBD2,once,TGTGCCAGCAGCTTAGGCCTAGCGGGAATAGATACGCAGTATTTT,CASSLGLAGIDTQYF
TRBV28,TRBJ2-3,.,.,TGTGCCAGCAGTTTACCTCCCCGGGACATCTCTAGCACAGATACGCAGTATTTT,CASSLPPRDISSTDTQYF
TRBV21-1,TRBJ2-1,.,.,TGTGCCAGCAGCAAAGAAAGAGTCGACAAATCCTACAATGAGCAGTTCTTC,CASSKERVDKSYNEQFF
TRBV7-3,TRBJ1-1,TRBD1,.,TGTGCCAGCAGCCCCGGGACAGGGGAGGGTTTGAGAAGAGGTAAAGCTTTCTTT,CASSPGTGEGLRRGKAFF
TRBV28,TRBJ1-5,TRBD1,.,TGTGCCAGCAGAACGACAGGGGGCGGGCAGCCCCAGCATTTT,CASRTTGGGQPQHF
TRBV27,TRBJ1-5,TRBD1,.,TGTGCCAGCAGTGCCACGGGACAGAACAATCAGCCCCAGCATTTT,CASSATGQNNQPQHF
TRBV7-9,TRBJ2-2,TRBD1,.,TGTGCCAGCGACAGGGAGCCCGGGGAGCTGTTTTTT,CASDREPGELFF
TRBV6-6,TRBJ2-2,.,.,TGTGCCAGCGGGAGTCAAACCGGGGAGCTGTTTTTT,CASGSQTGELFF
TRBV10-3,TRBJ2-7,.,.,TGTGCCATCAGTGACCAGGGATGGAGCTCCTACGAGCAGTACTTC,CAISDQGWSSYEQYF
TRBV7-9,TRBJ2-7,.,.,TGTGCCAGCAGCTTAGGATTCGACAGTTCCCCCTACGAGCAGTACTTC,CASSLGFDSSPYEQYF
TRBV5-1,TRBJ2-5,TRBD1,once,TGCGCCAGCAGATCGACAGGGGGGTACCAAGAGACCCAGTACTTC,CASRSTGGYQETQYF
TRBV5-4,TRBJ1-6,.,.,TGTGCCAGCAGCTTGGGGGGGGACAATTCACCCCTCCACTTT,CASSLGGDNSPLHF
TRBV19,TRBJ1-1,TRBD1,.,TGTGCCAGTAGTCCCGGGACAGGGATAATAGTCACGAACACTGAAGCTTTCTTT,CASSPGTGIIVTNTEAFF
TRBV27,TRBJ2-7,TRBD2,.,TGTGCCAGCAGTTTGACTAGCGGGGTCCACGAGCAGTACTTC,CASSLTSGVHEQYF
TRBV5-1,TRBJ1-4,TRBD1,once,TGCGCCAGCAGCCCTATTGAGACAGGGGATCTTGAAAAACTGTTTTTT,CASSPIETGDLEKLFF
TRBV7-9,TRBJ1-4,.,once,TGTGCCAGCAGCTTAGGATCCAGGGCGGAAAAACTGTTTTTT,CASSLGSRAEKLFF
TRBV28,TRBJ2-5,TRBD2,.,TGTGCCAGCAGTTTGGGACAGCCAGCTAGCGGGAGTCGGGAGACCCAGTACTTC,CASSLGQPASGSRETQYF